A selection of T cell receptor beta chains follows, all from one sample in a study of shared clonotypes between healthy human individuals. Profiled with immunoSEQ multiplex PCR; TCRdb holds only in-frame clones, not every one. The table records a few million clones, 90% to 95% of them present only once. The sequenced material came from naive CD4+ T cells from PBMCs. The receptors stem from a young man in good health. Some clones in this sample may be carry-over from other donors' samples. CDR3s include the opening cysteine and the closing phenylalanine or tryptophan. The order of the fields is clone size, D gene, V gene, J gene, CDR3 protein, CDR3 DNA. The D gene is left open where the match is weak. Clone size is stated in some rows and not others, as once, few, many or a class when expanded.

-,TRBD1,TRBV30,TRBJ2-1,CAWSSKTYRGGEQFF,TGTGCCTGGAGTTCGAAGACTTACAGGGGTGGTGAGCAGTTCTTC
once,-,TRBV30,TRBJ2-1,CAWSEWDWRGSEQFF,TGTGCCTGGAGCGAATGGGACTGGAGGGGTTCTGAGCAGTTCTTC
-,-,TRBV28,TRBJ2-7,CASSHRAGFGSYEQYF,TGTGCCAGCAGCCATCGGGCTGGTTTCGGTTCCTACGAGCAGTACTTC
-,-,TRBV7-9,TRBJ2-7,CASSQGQGPYEQYF,TGTGCCAGCAGCCAAGGCCAGGGGCCCTACGAGCAGTACTTC
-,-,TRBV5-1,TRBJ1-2,CASSPDIARGYTF,TGCGCCAGCAGCCCGGACATCGCCCGGGGCTACACCTTC
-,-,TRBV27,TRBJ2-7,CASSLSSLGAPPQYF,TGTGCCAGCAGTTTATCTTCGTTAGGGGCCCCGCCGCAGTACTTC
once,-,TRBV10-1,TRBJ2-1,CASSMGDYNEQFF,TGCGCCAGCAGTATGGGAGACTACAATGAGCAGTTCTTC
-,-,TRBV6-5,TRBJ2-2,CASSYGLLGTGELFF,TGTGCCAGCAGTTACGGACTATTGGGCACCGGGGAGCTGTTTTTT
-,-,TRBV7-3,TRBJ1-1,CASSPNPNTEAFF,TGTGCCAGCAGCCCAAACCCGAACACTGAAGCTTTCTTT
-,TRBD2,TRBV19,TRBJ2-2,CASSRLADTGELFF,TGTGCCAGTTCGCGACTAGCGGACACCGGGGAGCTGTTTTTT
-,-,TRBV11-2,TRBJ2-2,CASSLVAFENTGELFF,TGTGCCAGCAGCTTAGTCGCTTTCGAAAACACCGGGGAGCTGTTTTTT
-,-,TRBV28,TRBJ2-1,CAGTEGRGNEQFF,TGTGCCGGCACCGAAGGACGGGGGAATGAGCAGTTCTTC
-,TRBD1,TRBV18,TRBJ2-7,CASSTDRTLSYEQYF,TGTGCCAGCTCAACGGACAGGACTCTCTCCTACGAGCAGTACTTC
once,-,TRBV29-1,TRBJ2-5,CSVEGRVRETQYF,TGCAGCGTTGAGGGCAGGGTGCGAGAGACCCAGTACTTC
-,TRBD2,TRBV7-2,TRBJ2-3,CASSVGLGVNPDTQYF,TGTGCCAGCAGCGTGGGACTAGGGGTCAACCCAGATACGCAGTATTTT
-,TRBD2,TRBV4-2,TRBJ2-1,CASSQIAGGRYNEQFF,TGTGCCAGCAGCCAGATCGCGGGAGGTCGTTACAATGAGCAGTTCTTC
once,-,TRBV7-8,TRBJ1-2,CASSPLAGINYGYTF,TGTGCCAGCAGCCCGCTGGCAGGGATTAACTATGGCTACACCTTC
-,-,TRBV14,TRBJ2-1,CASSQLPGRDEQFF,TGTGCCAGCAGCCAATTACCCGGACGGGATGAGCAGTTCTTC
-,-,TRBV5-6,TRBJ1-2,CASSGVGVDYGYTF,TGTGCCAGCAGCGGCGTGGGGGTCGACTATGGCTACACCTTC
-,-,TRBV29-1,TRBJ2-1,CSVAVALGGNEQFF,TGCAGCGTCGCGGTAGCTCTAGGGGGCAATGAGCAGTTCTTC
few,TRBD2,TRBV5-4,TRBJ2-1,CASSLELAGAFDEQFF,TGTGCCAGCAGCCTGGAACTAGCGGGAGCATTCGATGAGCAGTTCTTC
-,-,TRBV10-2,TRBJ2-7,CASSEAYEQYF,TGCGCCAGCAGTGAGGCCTACGAGCAGTACTTC
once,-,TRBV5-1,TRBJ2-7,CASSLGPEQYF,TGCGCCAGCAGCTTGGGCCCCGAGCAGTACTTC
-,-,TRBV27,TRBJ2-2,CASSIRPRGRGTGELFF,TGTGCCAGCAGTATTCGACCACGGGGGCGAGGCACCGGGGAGCTGTTTTTT
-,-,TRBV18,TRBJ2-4,CASSPPAGANIQYF,TGTGCCAGCTCACCACCGGCAGGGGCAAACATTCAGTACTTC
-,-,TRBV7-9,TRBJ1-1,CASSFSVGTEAFF,TGTGCCAGCAGCTTCTCAGTCGGCACTGAAGCTTTCTTT
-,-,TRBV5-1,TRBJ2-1,CASSLSKSYNEQFF,TGCGCCAGCAGCTTAAGCAAGTCCTACAATGAGCAGTTCTTC
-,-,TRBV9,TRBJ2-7,CASSGTMNPYEQYF,TGTGCCAGCAGCGGAACCATGAATCCCTACGAGCAGTACTTC
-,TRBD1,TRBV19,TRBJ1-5,CASSAHRQGGGLRQPQHF,TGTGCCAGTAGTGCCCATCGACAGGGAGGGGGCCTACGCCAGCCCCAGCATTTT
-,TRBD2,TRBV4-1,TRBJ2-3,CASSQIGTIVDTQYF,TGCGCCAGCAGCCAAATCGGGACTATCGTGGATACGCAGTATTTT
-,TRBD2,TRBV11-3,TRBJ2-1,CASSPRTSGRGGSYNEQFF,TGTGCCAGCAGCCCTAGGACTAGCGGGAGAGGGGGCTCCTACAATGAGCAGTTCTTC
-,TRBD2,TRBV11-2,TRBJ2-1,CASSLDRRTSGTSSYNEQFF,TGTGCCAGCAGCTTAGATCGCCGGACTAGCGGGACGAGCTCCTACAATGAGCAGTTCTTC
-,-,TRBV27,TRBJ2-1,CASSLTAGLGNEQFF,TGTGCCAGCAGTTTGACGGCGGGATTGGGTAATGAGCAGTTCTTC
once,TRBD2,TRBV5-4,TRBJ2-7,CATLSSGGSYEQYF,TGTGCCACTCTTTCTAGCGGGGGCTCCTACGAGCAGTACTTC
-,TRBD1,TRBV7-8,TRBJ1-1,CASGPDRADTEAFF,TGTGCCAGCGGACCGGACAGGGCCGACACTGAAGCTTTCTTT
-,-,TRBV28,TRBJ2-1,CASSNPPAHGNEQFF,TGTGCCAGCAGTAATCCGCCGGCCCACGGGAATGAGCAGTTCTTC
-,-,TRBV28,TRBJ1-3,CASSGIGVNSGNTIYF,TGTGCCAGCAGTGGGATTGGAGTGAACTCTGGAAACACCATATATTTT
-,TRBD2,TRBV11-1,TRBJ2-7,CASRSGRLAGEDEQYF,TGTGCCAGCAGGAGCGGCCGGCTAGCGGGAGAAGACGAGCAGTACTTC
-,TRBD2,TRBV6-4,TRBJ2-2,CASSYRTSGRERGGELFF,TGTGCCAGCAGTTATAGGACTAGCGGGAGGGAGAGGGGCGGGGAGCTGTTTTTT
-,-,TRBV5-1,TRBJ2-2,CASNPSDKLNTGELFF,TGCGCCAGCAACCCCTCCGATAAACTGAACACCGGGGAGCTGTTTTTT
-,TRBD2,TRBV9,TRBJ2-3,CASSTFSSGRTDTQYF,TGTGCCAGCAGCACCTTCTCTAGCGGACGCACAGATACGCAGTATTTT
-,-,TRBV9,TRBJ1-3,CASSVATASGNTIYF,TGTGCCAGCAGCGTAGCGACAGCATCTGGAAACACCATATATTTT
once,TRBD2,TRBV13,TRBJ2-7,CASSLGPSGKNEQYF,TGTGCCAGCAGCTTAGGTCCTAGCGGGAAGAACGAGCAGTACTTC
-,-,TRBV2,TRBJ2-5,CASSLTGGAQETQYF,TGTGCCAGCAGTCTAACAGGTGGGGCTCAAGAGACCCAGTACTTC
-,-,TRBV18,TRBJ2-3,CASSPPNTDTQYF,TGTGCCAGCTCACCCCCGAACACAGATACGCAGTATTTT
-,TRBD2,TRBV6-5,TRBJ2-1,CASSYGGTSGSNEQFF,TGTGCCAGCAGTTACGGGGGGACTAGCGGGTCGAATGAGCAGTTCTTC
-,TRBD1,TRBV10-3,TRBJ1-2,CAISPPRDRVNYGYTF,TGTGCCATCAGCCCACCTCGGGACAGGGTTAACTATGGCTACACCTTC
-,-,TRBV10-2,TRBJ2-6,CASSEGSGANVLTF,TGCGCCAGCAGTGAGGGCTCTGGGGCCAACGTCCTGACTTTC
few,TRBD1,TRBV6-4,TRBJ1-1,CASSDLQGEAFF,TGTGCCAGCAGTGACCTACAGGGGGAAGCTTTCTTT
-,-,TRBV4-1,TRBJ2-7,CASSQAHSGYYEQYF,TGCGCCAGCAGCCAAGCTCATAGCGGATACTACGAGCAGTACTTC
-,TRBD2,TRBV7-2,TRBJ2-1,CASSLLAGGTYNEQFF,TGTGCCAGCAGCTTACTTGCGGGAGGCACGTACAATGAGCAGTTCTTC
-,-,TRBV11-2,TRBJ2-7,CASSLDRGVYEQYF,TGTGCCAGCAGCTTAGATCGTGGGGTCTACGAGCAGTACTTC
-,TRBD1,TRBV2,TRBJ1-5,CASRTGGNQPQHF,TGTGCCAGCAGAACAGGGGGCAATCAGCCCCAGCATTTT
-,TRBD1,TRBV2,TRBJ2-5,CASLRDSSQETQYF,TGTGCCAGCCTCCGGGACAGCTCACAAGAGACCCAGTACTTC
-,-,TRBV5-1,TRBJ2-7,CASSPSGPRYEQYF,TGCGCCAGCAGCCCGTCCGGGCCGCGCTACGAGCAGTACTTC
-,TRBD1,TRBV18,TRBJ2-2,CASSPGQGGTGELFF,TGTGCCAGCTCACCAGGACAGGGGGGCACCGGGGAGCTGTTTTTT
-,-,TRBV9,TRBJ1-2,CASSVEREGYGYTF,TGTGCCAGCAGCGTAGAGCGCGAGGGCTATGGCTACACCTTC
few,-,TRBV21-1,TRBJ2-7,CASSKEAYYEQYF,TGTGCCAGCAGCAAAGAAGCGTACTACGAGCAGTACTTC
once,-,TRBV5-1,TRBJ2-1,CASSFQGNEQFF,TGCGCCAGCAGCTTTCAGGGCAATGAGCAGTTCTTC